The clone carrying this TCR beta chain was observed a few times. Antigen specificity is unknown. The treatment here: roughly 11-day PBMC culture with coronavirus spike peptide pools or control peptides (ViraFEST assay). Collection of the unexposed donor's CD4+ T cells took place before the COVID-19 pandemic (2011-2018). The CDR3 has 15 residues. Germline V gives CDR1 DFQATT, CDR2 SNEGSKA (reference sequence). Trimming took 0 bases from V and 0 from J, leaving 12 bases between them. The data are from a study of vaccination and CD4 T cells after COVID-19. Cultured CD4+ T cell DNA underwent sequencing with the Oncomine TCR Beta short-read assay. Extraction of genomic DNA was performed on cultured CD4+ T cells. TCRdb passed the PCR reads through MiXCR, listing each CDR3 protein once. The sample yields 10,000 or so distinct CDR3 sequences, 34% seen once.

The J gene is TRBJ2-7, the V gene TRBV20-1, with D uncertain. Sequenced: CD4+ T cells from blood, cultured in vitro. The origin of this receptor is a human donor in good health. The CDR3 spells CSARDPATSSYEQYF. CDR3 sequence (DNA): TGCAGTGCTAGAGATCCGGCAACGAGCTCCTACGAGCAGTACTTC.